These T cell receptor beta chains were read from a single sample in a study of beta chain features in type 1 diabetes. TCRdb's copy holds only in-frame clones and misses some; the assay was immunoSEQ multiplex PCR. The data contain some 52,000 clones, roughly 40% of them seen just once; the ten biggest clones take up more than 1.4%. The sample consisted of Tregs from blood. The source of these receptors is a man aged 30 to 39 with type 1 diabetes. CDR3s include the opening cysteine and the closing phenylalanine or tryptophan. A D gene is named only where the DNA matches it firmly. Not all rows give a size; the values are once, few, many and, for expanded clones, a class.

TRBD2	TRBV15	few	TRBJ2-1	CATSREGGRANEQFF	TGTGCCACCAGCAGAGAGGGGGGGAGGGCTAATGAGCAGTTCTTC
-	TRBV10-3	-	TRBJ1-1	CAIYAQGEAFF	TGTGCCATCTATGCACAGGGCGAAGCTTTCTTT
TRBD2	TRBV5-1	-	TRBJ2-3	CASSLNPGLAGVDTQYF	TGCGCCAGCAGCTTGAACCCGGGACTAGCGGGAGTAGATACGCAGTATTTT
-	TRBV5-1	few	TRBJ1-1	CASSLIVRGSEAFF	TGCGCCAGCAGCTTGATCGTCCGGGGGTCTGAAGCTTTCTTT
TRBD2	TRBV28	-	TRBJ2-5	CASSPVTSGRVSETQYF	TGTGCCAGCAGTCCCGTCACTAGCGGGAGAGTGTCAGAGACCCAGTACTTC
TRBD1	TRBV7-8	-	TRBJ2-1	CASNKGQGRGNEQFF	TGTGCCAGCAACAAAGGACAGGGGAGAGGGAATGAGCAGTTCTTC
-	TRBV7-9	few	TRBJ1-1	CASSTGFYTEAFF	TGTGCCAGCAGCACAGGGTTTTACACTGAAGCTTTCTTT
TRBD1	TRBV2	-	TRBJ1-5	CASSEGTGRQPQHF	TGTGCCAGCAGTGAAGGGACAGGGCGTCAGCCCCAGCATTTT
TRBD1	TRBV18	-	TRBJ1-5	CASSRDRGSQPQHF	TGTGCCAGCTCTCGGGACAGGGGGAGTCAGCCCCAGCATTTT
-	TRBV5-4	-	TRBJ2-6	CASLNPAGANVLTF	TGTGCCAGCCTTAATCCGGCTGGGGCCAACGTCCTGACTTTC
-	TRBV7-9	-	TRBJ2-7	CASSLDGRGSYEQYF	TGTGCCAGCAGCTTAGATGGCAGGGGCTCTTACGAGCAGTACTTC
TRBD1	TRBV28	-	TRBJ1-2	CASSLPTGAELGYTF	TGTGCCAGCAGTTTACCGACAGGGGCAGAGCTTGGCTACACCTTC
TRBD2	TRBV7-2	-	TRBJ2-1	CASKGLAGVSEQFF	TGTGCCAGCAAGGGACTAGCGGGAGTCTCTGAGCAGTTCTTC
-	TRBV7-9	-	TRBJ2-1	CARTTTNNEQFF	TGTGCCAGGACTACGACAAACAATGAGCAGTTCTTC
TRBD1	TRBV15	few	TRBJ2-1	CATSREGQTYNEQFF	TGTGCCACCAGCAGAGAGGGACAGACCTACAATGAGCAGTTCTTC
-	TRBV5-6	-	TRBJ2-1	CASSLGGLEQFF	TGTGCCAGCAGCTTGGGTGGGCTCGAGCAGTTCTTC
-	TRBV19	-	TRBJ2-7	CASRTGPSSYEQYF	TGTGCCAGTAGAACAGGGCCTAGCTCCTACGAGCAGTACTTC
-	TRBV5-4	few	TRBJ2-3	CASSFSSGADTQYF	TGTGCCAGCAGCTTTTCATCGGGAGCAGATACGCAGTATTTT
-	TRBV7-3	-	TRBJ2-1	CASSLDMAGYNEQFF	TGTGCCAGCAGCTTGGATATGGCCGGGTACAATGAGCAGTTCTTC
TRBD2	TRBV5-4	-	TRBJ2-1	CASSAGLAGGSYNEQFF	TGTGCCAGCAGCGCGGGACTAGCGGGAGGCTCCTACAATGAGCAGTTCTTC
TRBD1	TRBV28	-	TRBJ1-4	CASSAGGSNEKLFF	TGTGCCAGCAGTGCAGGGGGTTCTAATGAAAAACTGTTTTTT
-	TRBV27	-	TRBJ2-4	CASSLRGIAKNIQYF	TGTGCCAGCAGTTTACGGGGGATAGCCAAAAACATTCAGTACTTC
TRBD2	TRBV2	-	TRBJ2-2	CASSLGLAGGWELFF	TGTGCCAGCAGTCTAGGACTAGCGGGAGGCTGGGAGCTGTTTTTT
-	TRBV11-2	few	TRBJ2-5	CASSLRSAGKETQYF	TGTGCCAGCAGCTTAAGGTCTGCAGGGAAGGAGACCCAGTACTTC
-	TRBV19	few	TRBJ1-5	CASSIGGVETQPQHF	TGTGCCAGTAGTATTGGAGGGGTTGAAACTCAGCCCCAGCATTTT
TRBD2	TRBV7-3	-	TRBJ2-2	CASSTDSGRASTGELFF	TGTGCCAGCAGCACCGATAGCGGGAGGGCGAGCACCGGGGAGCTGTTTTTT
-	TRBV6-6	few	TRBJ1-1	CAVSSWNTEAFF	TGTGCCGTTTCCTCTTGGAACACTGAAGCTTTCTTT
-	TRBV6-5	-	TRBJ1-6	CASKQYNSPLHF	TGTGCCAGCAAACAGTATAATTCACCCCTCCACTTT
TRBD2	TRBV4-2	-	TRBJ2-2	CASSQAVTSGRTYTGELFF	TGTGCCAGCAGCCAAGCCGTTACTAGCGGGAGGACCTACACCGGGGAGCTGTTTTTT
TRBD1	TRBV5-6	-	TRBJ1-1	CASSRLTGTGGKVAFF	TGTGCCAGCAGCCGGCTCACCGGGACAGGGGGCAAGGTAGCTTTCTTT
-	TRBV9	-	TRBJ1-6	CASSVQGDSPLHF	TGTGCCAGCAGCGTACAGGGCGATTCACCCCTCCACTTT
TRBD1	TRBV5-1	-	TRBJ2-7	CASNPQGAGHEQYF	TGCGCCAGCAACCCACAGGGGGCAGGGCACGAGCAGTACTTC
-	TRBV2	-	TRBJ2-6	CASISSGANVLTF	TGTGCCAGCATTAGCTCTGGGGCCAACGTCCTGACTTTC
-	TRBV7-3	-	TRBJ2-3	CASSLSGYTDTQYF	TGTGCCAGCAGCTTATCGGGGTACACAGATACGCAGTATTTT
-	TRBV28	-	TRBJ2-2	CASTTEDIALTNTGELFF	TGTGCCAGTACGACAGAGGATATAGCCCTTACGAACACCGGGGAGCTGTTTTTT